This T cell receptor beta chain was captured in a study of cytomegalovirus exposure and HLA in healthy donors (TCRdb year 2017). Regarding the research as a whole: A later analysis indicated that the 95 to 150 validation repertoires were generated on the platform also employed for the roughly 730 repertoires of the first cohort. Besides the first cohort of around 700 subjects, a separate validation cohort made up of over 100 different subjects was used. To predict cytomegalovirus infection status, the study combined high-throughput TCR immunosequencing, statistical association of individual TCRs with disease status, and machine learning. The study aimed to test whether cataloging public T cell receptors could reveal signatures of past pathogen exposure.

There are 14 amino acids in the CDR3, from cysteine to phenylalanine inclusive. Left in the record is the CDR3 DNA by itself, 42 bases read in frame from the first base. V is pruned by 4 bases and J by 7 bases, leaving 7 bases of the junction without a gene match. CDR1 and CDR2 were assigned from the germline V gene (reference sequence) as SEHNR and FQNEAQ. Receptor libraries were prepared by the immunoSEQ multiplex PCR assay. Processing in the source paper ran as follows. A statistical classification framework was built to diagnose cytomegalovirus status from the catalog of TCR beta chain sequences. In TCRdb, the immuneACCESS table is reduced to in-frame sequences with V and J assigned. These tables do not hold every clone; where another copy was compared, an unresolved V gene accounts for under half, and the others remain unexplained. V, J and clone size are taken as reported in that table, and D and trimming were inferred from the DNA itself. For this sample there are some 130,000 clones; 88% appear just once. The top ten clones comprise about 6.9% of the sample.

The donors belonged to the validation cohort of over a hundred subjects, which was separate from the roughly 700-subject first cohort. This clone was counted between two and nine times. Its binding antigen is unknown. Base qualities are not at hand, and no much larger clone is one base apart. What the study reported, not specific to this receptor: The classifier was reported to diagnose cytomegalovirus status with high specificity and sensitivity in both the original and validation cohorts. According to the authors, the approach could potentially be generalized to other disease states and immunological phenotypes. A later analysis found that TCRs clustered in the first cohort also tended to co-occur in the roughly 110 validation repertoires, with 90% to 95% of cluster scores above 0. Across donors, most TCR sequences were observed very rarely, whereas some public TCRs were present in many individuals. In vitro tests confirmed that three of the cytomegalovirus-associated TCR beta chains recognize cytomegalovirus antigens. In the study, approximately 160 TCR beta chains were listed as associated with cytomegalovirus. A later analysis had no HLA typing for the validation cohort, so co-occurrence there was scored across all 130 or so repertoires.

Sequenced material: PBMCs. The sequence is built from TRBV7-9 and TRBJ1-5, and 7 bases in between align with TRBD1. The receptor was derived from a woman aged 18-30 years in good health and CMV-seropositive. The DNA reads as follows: TGTGCCAGCAGCTCACAGGGGCATGAACAGCCCCAGCATTTT. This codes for CASSSQGHEQPQHF.